This T cell receptor (beta chain) appears in the sequencing data of a study of blood T cell repertoires in COVID-19. In the study overall: Some COVID-19 samples were acute and others convalescent; all came from the United States, Italy and Spain. In each case, the material was cDNA or gDNA derived from T cells, B-cell-depleted T cells, or PBMCs.

CDR1 is SGHAT, CDR2 FQNNGV, per germline. This CDR3 is built from 14 residues. The junction had 3 bases not matched to a gene; V was cut back by 5 bases and J by 5 bases. In the original processing: Quantification of nucleated cells was approximated via reference gene primer amplification. TCRdb's copy holds only in-frame clones and misses some; the assay was immunoSEQ multiplex PCR. Clonal size and the V and J genes are those of that table, whereas D and trimming came from the DNA. Here the sample spans about 340,000 clones, approximately 90% being singletons. Sequences were obtained from peripheral blood. The chain is built from TRBV11-2 and TRBJ1-6, with 7 bases aligning to TRBD1. This TCR was recovered from a young woman who had recovered from COVID-19. The DNA of the CDR3 is TGTGCCAGCAGCCACGGGACAGATAATTCACCCCTCCACTTT. Its translation: CASSHGTDNSPLHF.